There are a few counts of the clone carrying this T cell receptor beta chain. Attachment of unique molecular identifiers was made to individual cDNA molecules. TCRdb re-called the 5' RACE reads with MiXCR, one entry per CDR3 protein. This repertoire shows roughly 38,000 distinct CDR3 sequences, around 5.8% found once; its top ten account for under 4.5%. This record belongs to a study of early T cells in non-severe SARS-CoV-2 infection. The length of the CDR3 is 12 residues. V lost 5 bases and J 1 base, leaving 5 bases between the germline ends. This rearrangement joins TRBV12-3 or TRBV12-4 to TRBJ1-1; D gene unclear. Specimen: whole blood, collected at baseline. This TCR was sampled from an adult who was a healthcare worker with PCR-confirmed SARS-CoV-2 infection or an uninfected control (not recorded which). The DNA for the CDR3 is TGTGCCAGCAGTCTCTCGAACACTGAAGCTTTCTTT. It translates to CASSLSNTEAFF.